This paragraph covers one T cell receptor beta chain sequence. Only in-frame clones appear in the TCRdb table, and some are missing; sequencing was by immunoSEQ multiplex PCR. The sample yields around 57,000 clones, around 91% seen once. These data come from a study of T cell changes during pregnancy in multiple sclerosis. The CDR3 loop spans 16 amino acids. CDR1 is MNHEY and CDR2 is SMNVEV in the germline V gene (reference sequence). Trimming removed 0 bases at V and 2 bases at J, with 13 bases between. The TCR originated in a female donor in good health, enrolled as a control in a pregnancy study. The rearrangement links TRBV27 to TRBJ1-2; D remains ambiguous. This sample comprised peripheral blood, obtained after pregnancy. The chain's CDR3 is CASSLSVFGRNYGYTF. The CDR3 coding sequence is TGTGCCAGCAGTTTATCGGTGTTTGGCAGAAACTATGGCTACACCTTC.